A selection of T cell receptor beta chains follows, all from one sample in a study of T cell responses to AZD1222 COVID-19 vaccine. Sequencing was performed with immunoSEQ multiplex PCR; in TCRdb, only in-frame clones are kept and a portion is missing. The sample records about 120,000 clones, around 90% being singletons. This sample comprised peripheral blood, obtained on day 0 of AZD1222 vaccination. These receptors were collected from an adult in good health. Each CDR3 is given with its conserved first and last residue. D genes are given only for firm matches. Clone size is not always given. Where it is, it says once, few, many or a class for expanded clones.

V gene: TRBV28
clone size: NA
D gene: TRBD2
J gene: TRBJ2-3
CDR3 protein: CASSPPTSPSTDTQYF
CDR3 DNA: TGTGCCAGCAGTCCTCCGACTAGCCCTAGCACAGATACGCAGTATTTT

V gene: TRBV7-6
clone size: NA
D gene: NA
J gene: TRBJ2-2
CDR3 protein: CASSPRWGDTGELFF
CDR3 DNA: TGTGCCAGCAGCCCCCGCTGGGGGGACACCGGGGAGCTGTTTTTT

V gene: TRBV19
clone size: NA
D gene: NA
J gene: TRBJ2-2
CDR3 protein: CATKQGTLSNTGELFF
CDR3 DNA: TGTGCCACTAAGCAGGGGACCCTTTCGAACACCGGGGAGCTGTTTTTT

V gene: TRBV19
clone size: NA
D gene: TRBD2
J gene: TRBJ2-1
CDR3 protein: CASSRTSVGDNEQFF
CDR3 DNA: TGTGCCAGTAGTCGGACTAGCGTTGGAGACAATGAGCAGTTCTTC

V gene: TRBV7-3
clone size: once
D gene: NA
J gene: TRBJ2-2
CDR3 protein: CASSLSFAGELFF
CDR3 DNA: TGTGCCAGCAGCTTATCATTCGCCGGGGAGCTGTTTTTT

V gene: TRBV14
clone size: NA
D gene: NA
J gene: TRBJ2-3
CDR3 protein: CASSHPGGLTDTQYF
CDR3 DNA: TGTGCCAGCAGCCATCCTGGCGGTCTCACAGATACGCAGTATTTT

V gene: TRBV6-1
clone size: NA
D gene: TRBD1
J gene: TRBJ1-2
CDR3 protein: CASSENLLRGNYGYTF
CDR3 DNA: TGTGCCAGCAGTGAAAACTTACTCAGGGGGAACTATGGCTACACCTTC

V gene: TRBV5-1
clone size: NA
D gene: TRBD2
J gene: TRBJ2-1
CDR3 protein: CASSLGSLAGANEQFF
CDR3 DNA: TGCGCCAGCAGCTTAGGCTCACTAGCGGGAGCCAATGAGCAGTTCTTC

V gene: TRBV30
clone size: NA
D gene: NA
J gene: TRBJ2-5
CDR3 protein: CAWRGVWETQYF
CDR3 DNA: TGTGCCTGGAGGGGAGTTTGGGAGACCCAGTACTTC

V gene: TRBV4-2
clone size: NA
D gene: TRBD2
J gene: TRBJ2-7
CDR3 protein: CASSSGLAGSYEQYF
CDR3 DNA: TGTGCCAGCAGCTCAGGACTAGCGGGTTCCTACGAGCAGTACTTC

V gene: TRBV6-5
clone size: NA
D gene: NA
J gene: TRBJ1-1
CDR3 protein: CASTPKGTEAFF
CDR3 DNA: TGTGCCAGCACCCCCAAGGGGACTGAAGCTTTCTTT

V gene: TRBV6-5
clone size: NA
D gene: NA
J gene: TRBJ1-3
CDR3 protein: CASTPRPGSGNTIYF
CDR3 DNA: TGTGCCAGCACCCCCCGCCCCGGTAGTGGAAACACCATATATTTT

V gene: TRBV7-9
clone size: NA
D gene: TRBD2
J gene: TRBJ2-7
CDR3 protein: CASSPSGGSSYEQYF
CDR3 DNA: TGTGCCAGCAGCCCTAGCGGGGGGAGCTCCTACGAGCAGTACTTC

V gene: TRBV29-1
clone size: NA
D gene: NA
J gene: TRBJ1-1
CDR3 protein: CSAQSLNTEAFF
CDR3 DNA: TGCAGCGCCCAATCACTAAACACTGAAGCTTTCTTT

V gene: TRBV30
clone size: NA
D gene: NA
J gene: TRBJ1-2
CDR3 protein: CAWSVGPNYGYTF
CDR3 DNA: TGTGCCTGGAGTGTGGGTCCCAACTATGGCTACACCTTC

V gene: TRBV5-4
clone size: NA
D gene: NA
J gene: TRBJ1-1
CDR3 protein: CASSAQGLLGTEAFF
CDR3 DNA: TGTGCCAGCAGTGCACAGGGCCTCCTGGGGACTGAAGCTTTCTTT

V gene: TRBV9
clone size: many
D gene: NA
J gene: TRBJ2-5
CDR3 protein: CASSRRRTVQGETQYF
CDR3 DNA: TGTGCCAGCAGCCGACGGCGGACCGTCCAGGGGGAGACCCAGTACTTC

V gene: TRBV6-5
clone size: NA
D gene: NA
J gene: TRBJ2-7
CDR3 protein: CASRQGSYEQYF
CDR3 DNA: TGTGCCTCCCGGCAGGGGTCCTACGAGCAGTACTTC

V gene: TRBV20-1
clone size: few
D gene: NA
J gene: TRBJ2-7
CDR3 protein: CSARRISEQYF
CDR3 DNA: TGCAGTGCTAGGAGGATCTCCGAGCAGTACTTC

V gene: TRBV9
clone size: NA
D gene: NA
J gene: TRBJ2-2
CDR3 protein: CASSPQGLGTGELFF
CDR3 DNA: TGTGCCAGCAGCCCCCAGGGTTTGGGCACCGGGGAGCTGTTTTTT

V gene: TRBV3-1/TRBV3-2
clone size: NA
D gene: NA
J gene: TRBJ1-3
CDR3 protein: CASSPYYAGIDRNTIYF
CDR3 DNA: TGTGCCAGCAGCCCGTATTACGCAGGGATAGACAGAAACACCATATATTTT

V gene: TRBV21-1
clone size: once
D gene: NA
J gene: TRBJ1-6
CDR3 protein: CASSKGRGQYNSPLHF
CDR3 DNA: TGTGCCAGCAGCAAGGGAAGGGGACAGTATAATTCACCCCTCCACTTT

V gene: TRBV5-1
clone size: NA
D gene: TRBD1
J gene: TRBJ1-2
CDR3 protein: CATRTGEGYGYTF
CDR3 DNA: TGCGCCACCCGGACAGGTGAGGGCTATGGCTACACCTTC

V gene: TRBV7-9
clone size: NA
D gene: NA
J gene: TRBJ2-1
CDR3 protein: CASSLALSTGWGHNEQFF
CDR3 DNA: TGTGCCAGCAGCTTAGCGCTAAGTACGGGGTGGGGACACAATGAGCAGTTCTTC

V gene: TRBV18
clone size: NA
D gene: NA
J gene: TRBJ1-2
CDR3 protein: CASSPPSQPGYTF
CDR3 DNA: TGTGCCAGCTCACCACCGTCACAGCCTGGCTACACCTTC

V gene: TRBV12-3/TRBV12-4
clone size: NA
D gene: TRBD1
J gene: TRBJ2-7
CDR3 protein: CASRVTGESEQYF
CDR3 DNA: TGTGCCAGCAGGGTTACAGGGGAGAGCGAGCAGTACTTC

V gene: TRBV29-1
clone size: NA
D gene: TRBD1
J gene: TRBJ1-1
CDR3 protein: CSVEDRGPLFTEAFF
CDR3 DNA: TGCAGCGTTGAAGACAGGGGGCCCTTGTTCACTGAAGCTTTCTTT

V gene: TRBV18
clone size: NA
D gene: TRBD1
J gene: TRBJ1-3
CDR3 protein: CASSPPTGGKSGNTIYF
CDR3 DNA: TGTGCCAGCTCACCCCCGACAGGGGGGAAATCTGGAAACACCATATATTTT

V gene: TRBV5-1
clone size: NA
D gene: NA
J gene: TRBJ2-5
CDR3 protein: CASSSGEETQYF
CDR3 DNA: TGCGCCAGCAGTTCAGGGGAAGAGACCCAGTACTTC

V gene: TRBV7-6
clone size: NA
D gene: NA
J gene: TRBJ1-3
CDR3 protein: CASSLGSGRSGNTIYF
CDR3 DNA: TGTGCCAGCAGCCTAGGCTCAGGACGCTCTGGAAACACCATATATTTT

V gene: TRBV27
clone size: NA
D gene: TRBD1
J gene: TRBJ2-1
CDR3 protein: CASSDRQGARNNEQFF
CDR3 DNA: TGTGCCAGCAGCGACAGACAGGGGGCGAGGAACAATGAGCAGTTCTTC

V gene: TRBV9
clone size: NA
D gene: NA
J gene: TRBJ1-1
CDR3 protein: CASSVGQDRLRNTEAFF
CDR3 DNA: TGTGCCAGCAGCGTAGGGCAGGACCGACTGAGGAACACTGAAGCTTTCTTT

V gene: TRBV29-1
clone size: NA
D gene: NA
J gene: TRBJ1-1
CDR3 protein: CSVDHNTEAFF
CDR3 DNA: TGCAGCGTTGACCATAACACTGAAGCTTTCTTT

V gene: TRBV7-9
clone size: NA
D gene: TRBD2
J gene: TRBJ2-7
CDR3 protein: CASTTRSRGGGPGYEQYF
CDR3 DNA: TGTGCCAGCACCACCCGGTCTCGTGGCGGGGGACCTGGCTACGAGCAGTACTTC